One and the same sample provided the 17 T cell receptor beta chains below, sequenced in a study of cytomegalovirus exposure and HLA in healthy donors. With 60 Vbeta and 13 Jbeta primers, the PCR was carried out. Profiled with immunoSEQ multiplex PCR; TCRdb holds only in-frame clones, not every one. The data contain fewer than 250,000 clones, 75% to 80% of them singletons. Material for sequencing was PBMCs. The receptors come from a male donor in good health and CMV-seronegative.

The rearrangement joins TRBV29-1 to TRBJ2-3, with D maybe TRBD2 (5 bases). Trimming removed 7 bases at V and 0 bases at J, with 14 bases between. The CDR3 spans 14 residues. Germline V CDR1 and CDR2: SQVTM, ANQGSEA. CDR3 DNA: TGCAGCGCCCTCTTCCGAGGGAGCACAGATACGCAGTATTTT. This sequence encodes CSALFRGSTDTQYF.

CDR3 coding DNA: TGTGCCTGGTCCGGGACAGGTCCAGTTCCCTATGGCTACACCTTC. As protein: CAWSGTGPVPYGYTF. The chain recombines TRBV30 with TRBJ1-2; 8 nucleotides line up with TRBD1. V lost 5 bases, J lost 4 bases, and 12 bases stayed unmatched. This CDR3 region has 15 residues. In germline, CDR1 is GTSNPN, CDR2 SVGIG (reference sequence).

The CDR3 nucleotides read TGTGCCAGCAGTTTTTTAGACAGGGGCGAGCAGTACTTC. Translating gives CASSFLDRGEQYF. The chain couples TRBV27 to TRBJ2-7; 8 bases are shared with TRBD1. The germline gives CDR1 MNHEY, CDR2 SMNVEV (reference sequence). Germline trimming cut 3 bases from V and 6 bases from J; bases unmatched to any gene: 4. CDR3 length: 13 amino acids.

This chain joins TRBV27 and TRBJ1-1; D unclear. V lost 3 bases, J lost 1 base, and 6 bases lay in between. The CDR3 is 13 amino acids. Germline assignment: CDR1 MNHEY and CDR2 SMNVEV (reference sequence). As DNA, the CDR3 is TGTGCCAGCAGTTTTTTCGGGAACACTGAAGCTTTCTTT. Translating it yields CASSFFGNTEAFF.

The gene calls are TRBV5-6 and TRBJ1-2; TRBD1 might be the D (6 bases). The CDR3 covers 14 residues. Germline CDR1 and CDR2: SGHDT and YYEEEE. Trimming took off 4 bases at V and 8 bases at J, with 18 bases between the two ends. Here the CDR3 reads CASSEMTGDRGYTF. The CDR3 DNA follows: TGTGCCAGCAGCGAAATGACAGGTGACCGAGGCTACACCTTC.

This chain connects TRBV6-1 to TRBJ1-2; 9 nucleotides agree with TRBD1. The junction had 4 bases not matched to a gene; V was cut back by 3 bases and J by 2 bases. Germline V gene data show CDR1 as MNHNS and CDR2 as SASEGT. The CDR3 extends over 15 amino acids. CDR3 nucleotides: TGTGCCAGCAGTGACTCCGGGACAGGGAACTATGGCTACACCTTC. Its translation is CASSDSGTGNYGYTF.

This clone has a single count. The chain has TRBV5-4 and TRBJ2-5; TRBD2 agrees at 9 bases. V lost 3 bases and J lost 5; bases outside the gene matches: 8. CDR3 size: 15 residues. CDR1 SGHNT and CDR2 YYREEE come from the germline V gene (reference sequence). DNA of the CDR3: TGTGCCAGCAGCTCGAGTAGCGGGGGACAGGAGACCCAGTACTTC. As protein: CASSSSSGGQETQYF. The full variable domain, rest sourced from reference TRBV5-4 and TRBJ2-5, is ETGVTQSPTHLIKTRGQQVTLRCSSQSGHNTVSWYQQALGQGPQFIFQYYREEENGRGNFPPRFSGLQFPNYSSELNVNALELDDSALYLCASSSSSGGQETQYFGPGTRLLVL.

About this clone: The germline gene is not matched at one end of the junction; a read error may be the cause. The chain uses TRBV14 and TRBJ2-7; D may be TRBD1 (6 bases). CDR1 is SGHDN and CDR2 is FVKESK in the germline V gene. The CDR3 covers 15 residues. The CDR3 protein is CASTQGYRASYEQYF. DNA of the CDR3: TGTGCCAGCACCCAAGGGTACAGGGCCTCCTACGAGCAGTACTTC.

V is TRBV18 and J is TRBJ1-1, with TRBD1 as a possible D gene (6 bases). Trimming removed 1 base from V and 8 bases from J, with 11 bases in between. Germline V CDR1 and CDR2: KGHSH, LQKENI. This CDR3 region has 13 residues. The CDR3 is CASSPLGQLEAFF. The CDR3 nucleotides read TGTGCCAGCTCACCACTTGGACAGCTCGAAGCTTTCTTT.

This clone appeared once. V gene TRBV2 combines with J gene TRBJ1-3; weak D call: TRBD1 (5 bases). V dropped 6 bases and J dropped 4 bases, with 7 bases sitting between them. This CDR3 has 12 residues. Germline lookup yields CDR1 SNHLY and CDR2 FYNNEI. The CDR3: CASRNRGNTIYF. The DNA for the CDR3 is TGTGCCAGCAGGAACAGGGGAAACACCATATATTTT.

In this sample, this clone turned up a few times. V gene TRBV6-6 combines with J gene TRBJ2-5, with TRBD2 identical over 9 bases. Losses at the gene ends were 7 bases for V and 2 bases for J; bases not matched to a gene: 5. Germline assignment: CDR1 MNHNY and CDR2 SVGAGI (reference sequence). This CDR3 has 14 amino acids. The CDR3 DNA reads TGTGCCAGCAACCAGCGGGGGGCTCAAGAGACCCAGTACTTC. It encodes CASNQRGAQETQYF.

The chain carries TRBV9 and TRBJ2-7; D is ambiguous. V shed 4 bases and J shed 0 bases, with 8 bases lying between them. CDR1 and CDR2 (germline): SGDLS, YYNGEE. The CDR3 is made up of 13 amino acids. CDR3 sequence (DNA): TGTGCCAGCAGCCGCGGAGACTCCTACGAGCAGTACTTC. Protein: CASSRGDSYEQYF. Full variable domain (outside the CDR3, taken from reference TRBV9 and TRBJ2-7): DSGVTQTPKHLITATGQRVTLRCSPRSGDLSVYWYQQSLDQGLQFLIQYYNGEERAKGNILERFSAQQFPDLHSELNLSSLELGDSALYFCASSRGDSYEQYFGPGTRLTVT.

V usage is TRBV2 and J usage is TRBJ1-5, with no clear D. The CDR3 runs 13 residues. Trimming removed 1 base from V and 7 bases from J, with 8 bases in between. The germline CDR1 and CDR2 sequences are SNHLY and FYNNEI. For the CDR3, the DNA is TGTGCCAGCAGTGAAGGGCAATTCCAGCCCCAGCATTTT. Protein: CASSEGQFQPQHF.

The rearrangement uses TRBV7-8 and TRBJ1-1; D gene uncertain. Trimming cost V 5 bases and J 1 base, with 8 bases left between them. CDR1 and CDR2 (germline): SGHVS, FQNEAQ. The CDR3 is made up of 13 amino acids. CDR3 region: CASSLRWNTEAFF. The CDR3 DNA follows: TGTGCCAGCAGCCTACGCTGGAACACTGAAGCTTTCTTT.

The chain links TRBV6-5 to TRBJ2-7, with 12 bases identical to TRBD2. Germline CDR1 is MNHEY and CDR2 is SVGAGI. The CDR3 sequence is 16 residues long. V trimming: 2 bases; J trimming: 4 bases; junction bases outside the gene matches: 6. CDR3 loop: CASSYATSGSKYEQYF. CDR3 in DNA: TGTGCCAGCAGTTACGCGACTAGCGGGAGTAAATACGAGCAGTACTTC.

This rearrangement joins TRBV19 to TRBJ2-6, with TRBD1 matching 7 bases. This CDR3 contains 18 residues. Trimming cost V 5 bases and J 0 bases; bases outside gene matches: 10. The germline V gene has CDR1 LNHDA and CDR2 SQIVND (reference sequence). CDR3 region: CASSFAGTAYSGANVLTF. The DNA of the CDR3 is TGTGCCAGTAGTTTCGCCGGGACAGCTTACTCTGGGGCCAACGTCCTGACTTTC.

The chain combines TRBV5-8 with TRBJ2-5; 9 bases map to TRBD1. The J call is uncertain, as TRBJ2-7 better fits the DNA end. The CDR3 runs to 15 residues. The V gene's germline CDR1 is SGHTS and CDR2 YDEGEE. The CDR3: CASSLYRGLSYEQYF. CDR3 bases: TGTGCCAGCAGCTTGTACAGGGGGCTTTCCTACGAGCAGTACTTC.